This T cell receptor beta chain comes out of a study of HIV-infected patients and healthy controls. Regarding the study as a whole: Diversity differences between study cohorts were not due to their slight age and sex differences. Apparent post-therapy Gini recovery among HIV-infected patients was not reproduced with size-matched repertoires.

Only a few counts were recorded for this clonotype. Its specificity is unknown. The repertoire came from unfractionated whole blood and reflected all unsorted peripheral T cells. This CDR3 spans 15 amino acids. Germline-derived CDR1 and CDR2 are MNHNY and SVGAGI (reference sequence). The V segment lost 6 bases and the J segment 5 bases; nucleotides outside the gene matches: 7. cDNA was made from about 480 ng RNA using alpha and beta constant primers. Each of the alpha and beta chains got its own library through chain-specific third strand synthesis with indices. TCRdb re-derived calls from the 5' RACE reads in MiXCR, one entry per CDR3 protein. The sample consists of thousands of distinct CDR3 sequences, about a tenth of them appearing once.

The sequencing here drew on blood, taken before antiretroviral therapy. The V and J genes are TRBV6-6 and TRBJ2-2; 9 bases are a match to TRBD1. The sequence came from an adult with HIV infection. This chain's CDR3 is CASSTGQGRTGELFF. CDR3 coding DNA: TGTGCCAGCAGCACAGGACAGGGGCGGACCGGGGAGCTGTTTTTT.